This T cell receptor (beta chain) was sequenced for a study of blood T cells in healthy people across ages. Using a J-beta primer mix together with a sample-barcoded 5' primer, a second PCR was run for roughly 6 to 11 cycles. A single record per CDR3 protein comes from TCRdb applying MiXCR to the 5' RACE reads. Of 780,000 or so distinct CDR3 sequences in the sample, 20% to 30% are singletons; the top ten hold approximately 3.7%. Trimming shortened V by 1 base and J by 2 bases, and 12 bases separated the two germline ends. There are 16 residues in the CDR3. Germline values: CDR1 LGHDT, CDR2 YNNKEL (reference sequence). There are a few counts of this clonotype. The sample was also linked to a second study, of T cells of mothers and their children. From that second work: For cDNA synthesis, the complete extracted RNA was used (around 1.5 ug per 15 ul). Unrelated pairs and related pairs have their TCR recombination output shaped similarly by thymic selection. Related mother and child pairs showed slightly greater overlap (not significant) than unrelated pairs did.

The sequence derives from a boy between 10 and 17 years old in good health. The chain joins TRBV3-1 to TRBJ2-1, with no clear D. The material sequenced was blood. DNA for the CDR3: TGTGCCAGCAGCCAAGGGAGCGCCCTGGCCTACAATGAGCAGTTCTTC. Its protein is CASSQGSALAYNEQFF.